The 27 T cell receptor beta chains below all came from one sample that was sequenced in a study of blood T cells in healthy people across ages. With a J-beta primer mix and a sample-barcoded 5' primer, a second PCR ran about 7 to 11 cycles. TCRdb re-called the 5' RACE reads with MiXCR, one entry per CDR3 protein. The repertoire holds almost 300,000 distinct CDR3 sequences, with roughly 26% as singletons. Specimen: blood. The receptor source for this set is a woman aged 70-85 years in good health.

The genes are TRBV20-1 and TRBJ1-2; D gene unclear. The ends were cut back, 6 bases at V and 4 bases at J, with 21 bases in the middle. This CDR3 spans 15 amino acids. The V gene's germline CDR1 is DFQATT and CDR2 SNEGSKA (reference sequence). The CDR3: CSAPLEEQSFYGYTF. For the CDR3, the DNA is TGCAGTGCCCCCCTTGAGGAGCAGAGCTTCTATGGCTACACCTTC.

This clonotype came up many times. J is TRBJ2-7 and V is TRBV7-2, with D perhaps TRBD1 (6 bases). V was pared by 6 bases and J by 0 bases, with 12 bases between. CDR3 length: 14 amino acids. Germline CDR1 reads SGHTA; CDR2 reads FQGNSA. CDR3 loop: CASRSADSSYEQYF. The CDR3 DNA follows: TGTGCCAGCAGGTCAGCGGACAGCTCCTACGAGCAGTACTTC.

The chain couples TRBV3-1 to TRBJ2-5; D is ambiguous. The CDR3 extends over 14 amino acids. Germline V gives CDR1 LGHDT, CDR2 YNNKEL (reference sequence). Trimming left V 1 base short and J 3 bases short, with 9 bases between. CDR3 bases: TGTGCCAGCAGCCAAGTACAGACCAAAGAGACCCAGTACTTC. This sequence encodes CASSQVQTKETQYF.

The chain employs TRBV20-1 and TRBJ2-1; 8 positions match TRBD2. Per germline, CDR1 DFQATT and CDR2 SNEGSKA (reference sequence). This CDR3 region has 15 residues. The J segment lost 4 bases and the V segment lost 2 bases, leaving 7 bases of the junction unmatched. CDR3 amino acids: CSARLASGYYNEQFF. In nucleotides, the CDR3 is TGCAGTGCTAGATTGGCTAGCGGGTATTACAATGAGCAGTTCTTC.

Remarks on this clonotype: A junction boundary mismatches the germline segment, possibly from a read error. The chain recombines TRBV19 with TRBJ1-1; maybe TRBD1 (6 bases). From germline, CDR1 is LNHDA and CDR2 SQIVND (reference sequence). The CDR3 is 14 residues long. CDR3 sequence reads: CASSIGRGFTEAFF. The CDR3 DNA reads TGCGCCAGTAGTATAGGCAGGGGTTTCACTGAAGCTTTCTTT.

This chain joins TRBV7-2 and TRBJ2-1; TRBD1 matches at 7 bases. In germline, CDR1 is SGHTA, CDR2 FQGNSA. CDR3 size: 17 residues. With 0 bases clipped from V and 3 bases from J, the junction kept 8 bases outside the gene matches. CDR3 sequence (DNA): TGTGCCAGCAGCTTAGCGGGAAGGGGACAGCTCTACAATGAGCAGTTCTTC. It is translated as CASSLAGRGQLYNEQFF.

CDR3 amino acids: CASSPRGSGYEQYF. CDR3 in DNA: TGTGCCAGCAGCCCCCGGGGGAGCGGATACGAGCAGTACTTC. This chain uses TRBV4-2 with TRBJ2-7, with a tentative D call TRBD2 (6 bases). This CDR3 contains 14 residues. The germline CDR1 and CDR2 sequences are LGHNA and YNFKEQ. V was cut by 4 bases and J by 4 bases, with 14 bases left in between.

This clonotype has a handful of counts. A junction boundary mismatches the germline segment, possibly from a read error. The CDR3 DNA is TGTGCCGGCAGCGCCCCGGGACAGGGCTCCTATGGCTACACCTTC. Translation: CAGSAPGQGSYGYTF. The V and J genes are TRBV5-6 and TRBJ1-2; 9 bases agree with TRBD1. Germline lookup yields CDR1 SGHDT and CDR2 YYEEEE. This CDR3 spans 15 amino acids.

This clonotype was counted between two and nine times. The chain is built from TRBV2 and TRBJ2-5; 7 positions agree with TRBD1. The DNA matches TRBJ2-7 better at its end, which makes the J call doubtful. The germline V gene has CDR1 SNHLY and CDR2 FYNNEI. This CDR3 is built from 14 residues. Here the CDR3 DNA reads TGTGCCAGCAGTGCCGCCAGGGGGTCCTACGAGCAGTACTTC. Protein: CASSAARGSYEQYF.

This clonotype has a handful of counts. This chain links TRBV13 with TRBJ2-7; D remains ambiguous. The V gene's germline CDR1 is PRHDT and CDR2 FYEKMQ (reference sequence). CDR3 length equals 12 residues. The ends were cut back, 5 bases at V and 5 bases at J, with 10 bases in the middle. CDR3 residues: CASSRPGDEQYF. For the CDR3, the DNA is TGTGCCAGCAGCCGACCTGGCGACGAGCAGTACTTC. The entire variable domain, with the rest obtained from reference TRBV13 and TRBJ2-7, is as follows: AAGVIQSPRHLIKEKRETATLKCYPIPRHDTVYWYQQGPGQDPQFLISFYEKMQSDKGSIPDRFSAQQFSDYHSELNMSSLELGDSALYFCASSRPGDEQYFGPGTRLTVT.

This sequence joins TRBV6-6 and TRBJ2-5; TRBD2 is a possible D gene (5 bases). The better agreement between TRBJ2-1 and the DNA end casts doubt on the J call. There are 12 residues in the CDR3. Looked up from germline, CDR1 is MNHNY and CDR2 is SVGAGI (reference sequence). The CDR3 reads CASSYSGGWQFF. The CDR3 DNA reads TGTGCCAGCAGTTACTCTGGAGGTTGGCAGTTCTTC.

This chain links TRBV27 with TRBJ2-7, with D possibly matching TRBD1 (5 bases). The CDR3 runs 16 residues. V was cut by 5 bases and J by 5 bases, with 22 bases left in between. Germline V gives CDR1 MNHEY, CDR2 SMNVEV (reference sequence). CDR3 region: CASSVLALGQGNEQYF. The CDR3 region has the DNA TGTGCCAGCAGTGTATTAGCCCTGGGTCAGGGTAACGAGCAGTACTTC.

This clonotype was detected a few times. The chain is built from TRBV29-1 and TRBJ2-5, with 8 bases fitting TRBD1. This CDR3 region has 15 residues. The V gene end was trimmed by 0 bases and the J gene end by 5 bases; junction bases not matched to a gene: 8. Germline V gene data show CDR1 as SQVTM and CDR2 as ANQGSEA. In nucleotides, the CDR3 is TGCAGCGTTGAAGATCTGACAGGGGTCTACGAGACCCAGTACTTC. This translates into CSVEDLTGVYETQYF.

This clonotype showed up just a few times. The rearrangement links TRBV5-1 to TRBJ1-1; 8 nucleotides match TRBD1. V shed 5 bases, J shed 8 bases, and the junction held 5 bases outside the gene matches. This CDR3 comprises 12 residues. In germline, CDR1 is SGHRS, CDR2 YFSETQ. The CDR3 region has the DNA TGCGCCAGCAGTAAAGGACAGGGCGAAGCTTTCTTT. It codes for CASSKGQGEAFF.

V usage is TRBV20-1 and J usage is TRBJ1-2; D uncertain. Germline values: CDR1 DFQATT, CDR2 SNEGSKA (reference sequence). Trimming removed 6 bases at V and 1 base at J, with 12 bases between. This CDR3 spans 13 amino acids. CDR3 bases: TGCAGTGCGCGGTCTAAGGTTAACTATGGCTACACCTTC. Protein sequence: CSARSKVNYGYTF.

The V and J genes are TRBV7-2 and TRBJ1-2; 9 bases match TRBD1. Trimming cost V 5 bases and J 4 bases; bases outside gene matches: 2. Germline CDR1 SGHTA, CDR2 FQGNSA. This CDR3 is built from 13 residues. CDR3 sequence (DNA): TGTGCCAGCAGCGGGGGACAGGGCTATGGCTACACCTTC. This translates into CASSGGQGYGYTF.

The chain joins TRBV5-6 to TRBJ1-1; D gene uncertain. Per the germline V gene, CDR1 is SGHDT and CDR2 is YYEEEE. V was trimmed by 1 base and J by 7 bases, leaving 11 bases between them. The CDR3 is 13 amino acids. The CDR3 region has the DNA TGTGCCAGCAGCTTGTGGGGAACCCATGAAGCTTTCTTT. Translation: CASSLWGTHEAFF.

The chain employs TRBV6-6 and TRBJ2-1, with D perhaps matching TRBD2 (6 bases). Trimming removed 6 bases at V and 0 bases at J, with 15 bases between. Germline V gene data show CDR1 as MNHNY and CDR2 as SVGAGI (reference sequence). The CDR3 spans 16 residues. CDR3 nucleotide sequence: TGTGCCAGCAGAAGGGACTCCCCTAGCTCCTACAATGAGCAGTTCTTC. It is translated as CASRRDSPSSYNEQFF.

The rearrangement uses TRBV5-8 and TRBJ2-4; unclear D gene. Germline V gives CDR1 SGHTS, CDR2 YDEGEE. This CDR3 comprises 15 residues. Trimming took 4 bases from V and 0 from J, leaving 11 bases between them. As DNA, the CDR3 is TGTGCCAGCAGCCGCCCTCCGGGAGCCAAAAACATTCAGTACTTC. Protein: CASSRPPGAKNIQYF.

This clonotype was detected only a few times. The CDR3 spells CASSLEGTSGTEQFF. Here the CDR3 DNA reads TGTGCCAGCAGCTTAGAAGGGACTAGCGGGACTGAGCAGTTCTTC. The chain links TRBV7-8 to TRBJ2-5; 13 nucleotides align to TRBD2. The J call may not be correct, given that the DNA end is closer to TRBJ2-1. CDR1 and CDR2 (germline): SGHVS, FQNEAQ. This CDR3 comprises 15 residues.

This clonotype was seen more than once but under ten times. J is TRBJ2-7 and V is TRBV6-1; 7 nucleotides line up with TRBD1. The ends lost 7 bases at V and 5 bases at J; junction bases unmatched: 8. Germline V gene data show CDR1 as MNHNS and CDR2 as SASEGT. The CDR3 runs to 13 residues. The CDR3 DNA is TGTGCCAGCACTCTGAGACAGGGAGACGAGCAGTACTTC. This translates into CASTLRQGDEQYF.

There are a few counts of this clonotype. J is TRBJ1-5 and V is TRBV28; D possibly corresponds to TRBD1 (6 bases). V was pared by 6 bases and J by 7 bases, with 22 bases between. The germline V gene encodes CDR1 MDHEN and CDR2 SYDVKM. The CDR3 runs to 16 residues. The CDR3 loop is CASRSGLGGVGQPQHF. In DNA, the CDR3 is TGTGCCAGCAGATCGGGGTTAGGGGGGGTAGGGCAGCCCCAGCATTTT.

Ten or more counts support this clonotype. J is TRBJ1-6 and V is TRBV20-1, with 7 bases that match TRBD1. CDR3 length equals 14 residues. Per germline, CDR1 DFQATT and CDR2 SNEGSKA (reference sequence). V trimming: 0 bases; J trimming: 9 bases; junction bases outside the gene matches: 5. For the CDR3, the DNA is TGCAGTGCTAGAGAAGGGGGCCCCAGTTCACCCCTCCACTTT. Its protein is CSAREGGPSSPLHF.

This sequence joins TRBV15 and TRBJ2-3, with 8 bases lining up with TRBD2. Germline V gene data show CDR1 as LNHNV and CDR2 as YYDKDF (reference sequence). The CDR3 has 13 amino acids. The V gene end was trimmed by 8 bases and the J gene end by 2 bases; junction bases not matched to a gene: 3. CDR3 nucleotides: TGTGCCACCGGCGGGAGGTTCACAGATACGCAGTATTTT. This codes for CATGGRFTDTQYF.

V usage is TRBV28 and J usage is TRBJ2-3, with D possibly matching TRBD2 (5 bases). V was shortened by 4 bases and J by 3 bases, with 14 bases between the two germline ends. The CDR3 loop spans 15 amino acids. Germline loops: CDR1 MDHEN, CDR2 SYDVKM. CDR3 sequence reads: CASSSLREGTDTQYF. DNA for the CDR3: TGTGCCAGCAGTTCCCTCCGGGAAGGGACAGATACGCAGTATTTT.

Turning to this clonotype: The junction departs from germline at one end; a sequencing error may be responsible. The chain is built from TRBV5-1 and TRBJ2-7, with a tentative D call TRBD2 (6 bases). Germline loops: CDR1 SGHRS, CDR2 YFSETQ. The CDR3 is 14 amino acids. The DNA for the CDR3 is TGCGCCAGCAGCTTGGGGGGAGGCGTCGACGAGCAGTGCTTC. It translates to CASSLGGGVDEQCF. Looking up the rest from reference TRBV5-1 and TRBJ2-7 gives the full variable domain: KAGVTQTPRYLIKTRGQQVTLSCSPISGHRSVSWYQQTPGQGLQFLFEYFSETQRNKGNFPGRFSGRQFSNSRSEMNVSTLELGDSALYLCASSLGGGVDEQCFGPGTRLTVT.

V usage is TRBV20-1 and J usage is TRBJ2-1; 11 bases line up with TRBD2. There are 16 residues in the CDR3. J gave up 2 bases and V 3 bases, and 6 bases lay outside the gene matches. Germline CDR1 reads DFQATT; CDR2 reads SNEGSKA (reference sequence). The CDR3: CSASRGLAETYNEQFF. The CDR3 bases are TGCAGTGCTAGCAGGGGACTAGCGGAAACCTACAATGAGCAGTTCTTC.